The rows below give T cell receptor beta chains drawn from one sample of a study of T-cell memory formation after mild COVID-19. TCRdb redid the calling of the 5' RACE reads with MiXCR, one entry per CDR3 protein. The data show approximately 180,000 distinct CDR3 sequences, around 15% seen once. Sequenced sample: PBMCs or a T cell subset sorted from them (not recorded which). These receptor sequences come from an adult woman who had mild COVID-19 (a few samples of this study predate the infection). Cell type and time point are not known. The CDR3 runs from the conserved cysteine through the conserved F or W. The D gene is left open where the match is weak. Clone size, where shown, is once, few, many, or a class for clones that have expanded.

D gene	V gene	J gene	clone size	CDR3 protein	CDR3 DNA
NA	TRBV7-9	TRBJ2-1	few	CASSRVFTPTDEQFF	TGTGCCAGCAGCCGCGTTTTTACTCCGACGGATGAGCAGTTCTTC
NA	TRBV19	TRBJ2-3	NA	CASSESTRTDTQYF	TGTGCCAGTAGTGAATCGACACGCACAGATACGCAGTATTTT
NA	TRBV4-2	TRBJ2-1	few	CASSQDRISEQFF	TGTGCCAGCAGCCAAGACCGGATATCTGAGCAGTTCTTC
TRBD2	TRBV20-1	TRBJ2-1	NA	CSARAGLAVYNEQFF	TGCAGTGCTAGAGCGGGACTAGCGGTATACAATGAGCAGTTCTTC
NA	TRBV29-1	TRBJ1-5	many	CSAGGRGDQPQHF	TGCAGCGCTGGGGGCAGGGGAGATCAGCCCCAGCATTTT
NA	TRBV7-2	TRBJ2-1	few	CASSLATGISTNEQFF	TGTGCCAGCAGCTTAGCGACTGGAATCTCGACCAATGAGCAGTTCTTC
TRBD2	TRBV24-1	TRBJ2-7	few	CATSDTTGTSIYEQYF	TGTGCCACCAGTGATACTACCGGGACTAGCATCTACGAGCAGTACTTC
TRBD1	TRBV18	TRBJ1-2	NA	CASSPSPPTGGYGYTF	TGTGCCAGCTCACCCTCTCCGCCGACAGGGGGCTATGGCTACACCTTC
TRBD1	TRBV3-1	TRBJ2-7	NA	CASSQVTGESYEQYF	TGTGCCAGCAGCCAAGTTACAGGGGAGTCCTACGAGCAGTACTTC
NA	TRBV18	TRBJ2-5	few	CASSPPARWTQYF	TGTGCCAGCTCACCACCGGCCCGTTGGACCCAGTACTTC
NA	TRBV7-9	TRBJ2-5	NA	CASSLGGIQETQYF	TGTGCCAGCAGCTTAGGCGGGATCCAAGAGACCCAGTACTTC
TRBD1	TRBV4-1	TRBJ1-1	few	CASSQGWTGEAFF	TGCGCCAGCAGCCAAGGCTGGACAGGGGAAGCTTTCTTT
TRBD1	TRBV5-1	TRBJ2-7	many	CASSPGTGLYEQYF	TGCGCCAGCAGCCCAGGGACAGGGCTATACGAGCAGTACTTC
TRBD2	TRBV12-3/TRBV12-4	TRBJ2-2	few	CASSPGLAGTGELFF	TGTGCCAGCAGCCCGGGACTAGCGGGAACCGGGGAGCTGTTTTTT
NA	TRBV6-5	TRBJ1-1	NA	CASRLGTGNTEAFF	TGTGCCAGTCGCCTTGGGACGGGGAACACTGAAGCTTTCTTT
NA	TRBV5-1	TRBJ1-2	NA	CASSASGQNYGYTF	TGCGCCAGCAGCGCCTCGGGACAAAACTATGGCTACACCTTC
TRBD2	TRBV29-1	TRBJ2-3	few	CSVDRGGRTDTQYF	TGCAGCGTTGATAGGGGAGGGAGGACAGATACGCAGTATTTT
NA	TRBV28	TRBJ2-5	NA	CASRSAAEETQYF	TGTGCCAGCAGGTCGGCGGCGGAAGAGACCCAGTACTTC
NA	TRBV5-1	TRBJ1-1	many	CASSGGRTNTEAFF	TGCGCCAGCAGCGGGGGACGGACGAACACTGAAGCTTTCTTT
TRBD1	TRBV28	TRBJ2-6	few	CASSSRGTGGPGANVLTF	TGTGCCAGCAGTTCAAGAGGGACAGGGGGACCTGGGGCCAACGTCCTGACTTTC
TRBD2	TRBV29-1	TRBJ2-3	NA	CVAQRLAGTDTQYF	TGCGTCGCTCAACGACTAGCGGGGACAGATACGCAGTATTTT
NA	TRBV5-1	TRBJ2-7	NA	CASSLSPQALYEQYF	TGCGCCAGCAGCTTGTCCCCACAGGCCCTATACGAGCAGTACTTC
NA	TRBV6-4	TRBJ2-7	few	CASSPHTYEQYF	TGTGCCAGCAGTCCTCACACCTACGAGCAGTACTTC
NA	TRBV14	TRBJ1-1	NA	CASSPLKVGFATEAFF	TGTGCCAGCAGCCCCCTCAAAGTAGGGTTCGCCACTGAAGCTTTCTTT
TRBD2	TRBV29-1	TRBJ2-3	NA	CSVPGTSGSGYGTDTQYF	TGCAGCGTCCCAGGGACTAGCGGGAGCGGGTACGGCACAGATACGCAGTATTTT
NA	TRBV7-2	TRBJ2-7	many	CASSRSYEQYF	TGTGCCAGCAGCCGGTCCTACGAGCAGTACTTC
TRBD2	TRBV5-5	TRBJ2-5	many	CASTRGREETQYF	TGTGCCAGCACCCGAGGGCGGGAGGAGACCCAGTACTTC
NA	TRBV6-2/TRBV6-3	TRBJ2-6	NA	CASRLFRGISGANVLTF	TGTGCCAGCAGACTTTTTAGGGGGATCTCCGGGGCCAACGTCCTGACTTTC
NA	TRBV20-1	TRBJ2-7	few	CSARVALTYEQYF	TGCAGTGCTAGAGTGGCACTAACCTACGAGCAGTACTTC
NA	TRBV29-1	TRBJ2-7	few	CSVLDRSYEQYF	TGCAGCGTACTGGACAGATCCTACGAGCAGTACTTC
NA	TRBV5-1	TRBJ2-3	NA	CASSLNRKDPDTQYF	TGCGCCAGCAGCTTGAACAGGAAGGATCCAGATACGCAGTATTTT
NA	TRBV12-3/TRBV12-4	TRBJ2-7	NA	CAPYEQYF	TGTGCCCCCTACGAGCAGTACTTC
NA	TRBV7-9	TRBJ1-2	few	CASSLTGLRDGYTF	TGTGCCAGCAGCCTCACAGGGCTAAGGGATGGCTACACCTTC
NA	TRBV5-1	TRBJ2-7	NA	CASSSPNKGYEQYF	TGCGCCAGCAGCTCCCCTAATAAGGGATACGAGCAGTACTTC
NA	TRBV7-8	TRBJ2-7	few	CASSFMYEQYF	TGTGCCAGCAGCTTTATGTACGAGCAGTACTTC
NA	TRBV5-1	TRBJ1-5	many	CASSLGAGGSNQPQHF	TGCGCCAGCAGCTTGGGAGCAGGCGGCAGCAATCAGCCCCAGCATTTT
NA	TRBV7-3	TRBJ1-1	few	CASSLGPANTEAFF	TGTGCCAGCAGCTTAGGGCCCGCGAACACTGAAGCTTTCTTT
NA	TRBV6-6	TRBJ2-3	few	CASSDTGFAGTDTQYF	TGTGCCAGCAGTGACACAGGGTTTGCGGGCACAGATACGCAGTATTTT
NA	TRBV18	TRBJ2-1	few	CASSPLNGLDEQFF	TGTGCCAGCTCCCCATTAAATGGCCTGGATGAGCAGTTCTTC
NA	TRBV12-3/TRBV12-4	TRBJ2-5	many	CASSLIGETQYF	TGTGCCAGCAGTTTAATAGGAGAGACCCAGTACTTC
NA	TRBV24-1	TRBJ2-5	few	CATSEKGGRGQETQYF	TGTGCCACCAGTGAAAAGGGGGGTCGAGGACAAGAGACCCAGTACTTC
TRBD2	TRBV20-1	TRBJ2-5	NA	CSVGSGLAGKETQYF	TGCAGTGTCGGTTCGGGACTAGCGGGGAAGGAGACCCAGTACTTC
TRBD2	TRBV5-1	TRBJ2-7	few	CASNGGGDNEQYF	TGCGCCAGCAATGGCGGGGGGGACAACGAGCAGTACTTC